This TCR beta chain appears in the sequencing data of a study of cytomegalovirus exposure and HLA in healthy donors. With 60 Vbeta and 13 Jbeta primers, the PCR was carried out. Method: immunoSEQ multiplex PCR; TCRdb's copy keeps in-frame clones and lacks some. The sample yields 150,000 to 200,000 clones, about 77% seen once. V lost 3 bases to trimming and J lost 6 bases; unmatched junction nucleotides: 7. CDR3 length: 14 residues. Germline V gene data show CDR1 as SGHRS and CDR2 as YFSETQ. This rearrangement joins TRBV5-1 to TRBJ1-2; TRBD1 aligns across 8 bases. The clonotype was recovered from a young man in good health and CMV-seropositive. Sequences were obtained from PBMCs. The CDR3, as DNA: TGCGCCAGCAGCTCACAACAGGGGGTTAATGGCTACACCTTC. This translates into CASSSQQGVNGYTF.